Listed below are T cell receptor beta chains from one sample, sequenced in a study of cytomegalovirus exposure and HLA in healthy donors. Profiled with immunoSEQ multiplex PCR; TCRdb holds only in-frame clones, not every one. The sample has 200,000 or so clones, more than 60% seen once; the top ten hold approximately 1.5%. Sequenced material: PBMCs. These TCRs come from a man aged 45-60 years in good health and CMV-seronegative. Each CDR3 is given with its conserved first and last residue. D genes are given only for firm matches. Only some rows state a clone size, as once, few, many or a class for expanded clones.

J,size,D,V,DNA,CDR3
TRBJ2-3,.,.,TRBV5-1,TGCGCCAGCAGCTTGCGGCAGGTGTACACAGATACGCAGTATTTT,CASSLRQVYTDTQYF
TRBJ2-3,.,TRBD2,TRBV30,TGTGCCTGGAGTTCCCTCAGGGCTAGCGGGAGGGATACGCAGTATTTT,CAWSSLRASGRDTQYF
TRBJ1-2,once,TRBD1,TRBV28,TGTGCCAGCAGGGCCGGCACAGGGGCATACTATGGCTACACCTTC,CASRAGTGAYYGYTF
TRBJ2-7,once,.,TRBV6-1,TGTGCCAGCAGTGTCCCCCTCTACGAGCAGTACTTC,CASSVPLYEQYF
TRBJ1-1,.,.,TRBV9,TGTGCCAGCAGCCCGACAGGGAACACTGAAGCTTTCTTT,CASSPTGNTEAFF
TRBJ1-4,few,TRBD1,TRBV4-1,TGCGCCAGCAGCCAAGATCGCACAGGGGGCTGGGAAAAACTGTTTTTT,CASSQDRTGGWEKLFF
TRBJ2-7,.,TRBD2,TRBV7-2,TGTGCCAGCAGTCCACCGGGACTAGCGGACCTCTACGAGCAGTACTTC,CASSPPGLADLYEQYF
TRBJ2-5,.,.,TRBV28,TGTGCCAGCAGTTTAAAGAGCGGCAGGGAGACCCAGTACTTC,CASSLKSGRETQYF
TRBJ1-1,.,.,TRBV29-1,TGCAGCGTTGTGGGAGGAGCTGAAGCTTTCTTT,CSVVGGAEAFF
TRBJ1-5,.,TRBD1,TRBV28,TGTGCCAGCAGTAGGGGACAGGGTAAGAAGCCCCAGCATTTT,CASSRGQGKKPQHF
TRBJ2-5,.,TRBD2,TRBV5-1,TGCGCCAGCAGCGGGACTAGCGGGAAAGAGACCCAGTACTTC,CASSGTSGKETQYF
TRBJ2-7,.,.,TRBV5-1,TGCGCCAGCAGCTTAGGTGAGGGCGAGCAGTACTTC,CASSLGEGEQYF
TRBJ2-7,.,.,TRBV19,TGTGCCAGTAGTCTTGACTTGCATAGGACCTACGAGCAGTACTTC,CASSLDLHRTYEQYF
TRBJ2-1,.,TRBD1,TRBV29-1,TGCAGCGTCTGGACAGGGTACAATGAGCAGTTCTTC,CSVWTGYNEQFF
TRBJ1-2,few,TRBD1,TRBV2,TGTGCCAGCAGTGAGCAACAGGGGGCGACCTATGGCTACACCTTC,CASSEQQGATYGYTF
TRBJ1-4,.,.,TRBV7-2,TGTGCCAGCAGCTTAGCAAGGGGGACGGGGACGGTGAAACTGTTTTTT,CASSLARGTGTVKLFF
TRBJ2-7,.,.,TRBV7-3,TGTGCCAGCAGCTCCACTCAGGGCTACGAGCAGTACTTC,CASSSTQGYEQYF
TRBJ2-5,.,.,TRBV11-2,TGTGCCAGCAGCTTAGAGTACGGGAAAAAAGAGACCCAGTACTTC,CASSLEYGKKETQYF
TRBJ2-7,.,TRBD1,TRBV6-1,TGTGCCAGCAGTCCTGACAGGGTCCCTTCCTACGAGCAGTACTTC,CASSPDRVPSYEQYF
TRBJ2-7,.,.,TRBV21-1,TGTGCCAGCTGCACCGGGACTAGCGGGAGAGGGTCCTACGAGCAGTACTTC,CASCTGTSGRGSYEQYF
TRBJ1-2,.,.,TRBV18,TGTGCCAGCTCACCACCGGACAGCGGCTATGGCTACACCTTC,CASSPPDSGYGYTF
TRBJ1-2,.,.,TRBV2,TGTGCCAGCAACAGGGCCTATGGCTACACCTTC,CASNRAYGYTF
TRBJ2-3,few,TRBD2,TRBV11-2,TGTGCCAGCAGCTCGCCTTCCGGGACTAGCGGGAGCAGGGTTACTTTT,CASSSPSGTSGSRVTF
TRBJ1-2,.,.,TRBV5-1,TGCGCCAGCAGCCCGGACAGTCCTTCAGGAAATGGCTACACCTTC,CASSPDSPSGNGYTF
TRBJ2-1,once,.,TRBV5-1,TGCGCCAGCAGCTTCGACCGGTTGCGGGACTACAATGAGCAGTTCTTC,CASSFDRLRDYNEQFF
TRBJ2-3,.,.,TRBV7-3,TGTGCCAGCAGCTCCGACTCCCCCCGGGGGTCAGATACGCAGTATTTT,CASSSDSPRGSDTQYF
TRBJ2-5,.,.,TRBV27,TGTGCCAGCAGGGGGGGGCCTATAGAGACCCAGTACTTC,CASRGGPIETQYF
TRBJ2-7,.,.,TRBV19,TGTGCCAGTAGTATCACGCTAACCTACGAGCAGTACTTC,CASSITLTYEQYF
TRBJ2-1,.,.,TRBV6-6,TGTGCCAGCAGTTACTCGAGACTAGGAGGGAATGAGCAGTTCTTC,CASSYSRLGGNEQFF
TRBJ1-5,.,.,TRBV7-3,TGTGCCAGCAGCTTAACAGAGAATCAGCCCCAGCATTTT,CASSLTENQPQHF
TRBJ1-1,.,TRBD1,TRBV7-2,TGTGCCAGCAGCTTTACAGGGGGAGAAGCTTTCTTT,CASSFTGGEAFF
TRBJ1-5,.,.,TRBV7-2,TGTGCCAGCAGCATACAGGGCCGGGTCGGAAATCAGCCCCAGCATTTT,CASSIQGRVGNQPQHF
TRBJ2-2,few,.,TRBV29-1,TGCAGCGCGACCATGACAAGCTACACCGGGGAGCTGTTTTTT,CSATMTSYTGELFF
TRBJ1-1,.,.,TRBV29-1,TGCAGCGTTGAAGATAGTAAGCGGAGGAAGAACACTGAAGCTTTCTTT,CSVEDSKRRKNTEAFF
TRBJ2-1,.,TRBD2,TRBV11-3,TGTGCCAGCAGCTTAACCGGGAGGGGTAACTATGAGCAGTTCTTC,CASSLTGRGNYEQFF
TRBJ2-6,.,.,TRBV5-1,TGCGCCAGCAGCGGCGGGGTTACTGGGGCCAACGTCCTGACTTTC,CASSGGVTGANVLTF
TRBJ2-6,.,.,TRBV2,TGTGCCAGCAGTGTTGGACATGTCAACTCTGGGGCCAACGTCCTGACTTTC,CASSVGHVNSGANVLTF
TRBJ2-1,.,.,TRBV5-6,TGTGCCAGCAGCTTGCGGAGCTCCGGGCGAGAGAGGGTGAGGAATGAGCAGTTCTTC,CASSLRSSGRERVRNEQFF
TRBJ2-1,few,TRBD1,TRBV2,TGTGCCAGCAGTGTTGCGGACAGGGTGTTCTTC,CASSVADRVFF
TRBJ1-5,few,TRBD1,TRBV7-9,TGTGCCAGCAGCCCGACAGGGTTGGGGCAGCCCCAGCATTTT,CASSPTGLGQPQHF
TRBJ2-7,once,TRBD1,TRBV30,TGTGCCTGGAGCGAGAGGACAGGGGGTGGTTACGAGCAGTACTTC,CAWSERTGGGYEQYF
TRBJ1-1,.,.,TRBV27,TGTGCCAGCAGTTTAAACAGGGCGAACACTGAAGCTTTCTTT,CASSLNRANTEAFF
TRBJ2-1,.,TRBD2,TRBV28,TGTGCCAGCAGTTCGGCGGGAGGGCCCAATGAGCAGTTCTTC,CASSSAGGPNEQFF
TRBJ2-5,few,.,TRBV14,TGTGCCAGCAGCTCATCAAGGGGAGAGACCCAGTACTTC,CASSSSRGETQYF
TRBJ2-5,few,TRBD2,TRBV5-1,TGCGCCAGCAGCTTGGTGACTAGCGGGAAAGAGACCCAGTACTTC,CASSLVTSGKETQYF